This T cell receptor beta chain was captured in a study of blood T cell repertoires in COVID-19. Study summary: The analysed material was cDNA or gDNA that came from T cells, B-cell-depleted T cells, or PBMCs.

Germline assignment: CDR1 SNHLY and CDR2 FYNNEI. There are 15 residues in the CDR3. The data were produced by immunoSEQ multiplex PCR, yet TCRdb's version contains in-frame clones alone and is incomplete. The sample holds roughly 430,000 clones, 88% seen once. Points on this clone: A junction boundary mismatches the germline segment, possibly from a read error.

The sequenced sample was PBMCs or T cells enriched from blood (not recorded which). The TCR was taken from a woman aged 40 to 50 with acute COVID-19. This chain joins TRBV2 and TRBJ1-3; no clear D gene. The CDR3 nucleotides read TGTGCCAGCAGGGAAGACGGGTATTCTGGAAACACCATATATTTT. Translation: CASREDGYSGNTIYF.